One and the same sample provided the 3 T cell receptor beta chains below, sequenced in a study of blood T cell repertoires in COVID-19. Clones were sequenced by immunoSEQ multiplex PCR, and TCRdb holds only the in-frame ones, with some missing. The sample includes about 200,000 clones, around nine tenths of them seen just once. The sequencing input was peripheral blood. These receptor sequences come from a man in his late teens or twenties with active or convalescent COVID-19.

The chain couples TRBV30 to TRBJ2-3; TRBD2 matches 9 bases. The V gene's germline CDR1 is GTSNPN and CDR2 SVGIG (reference sequence). This CDR3 has 15 residues. J was trimmed by 0 bases and V by 5 bases; bases with no gene match: 6. CDR3 coding DNA: TGTGCCTGGGAAGCTAGCGGGATTAGCACAGATACGCAGTATTTT. This codes for CAWEASGISTDTQYF.

The chain is built from TRBV28 and TRBJ1-5; 10 positions agree with TRBD1. Trimming removed 5 bases from V and 6 bases from J; junction bases left unmatched: 7. The CDR3 runs to 15 residues. The germline V gene encodes CDR1 MDHEN and CDR2 SYDVKM. The CDR3 sequence is CASSLQGQGRQPQHF. For the CDR3, the DNA is TGTGCCAGCAGTCTACAGGGACAGGGGCGTCAGCCCCAGCATTTT.

The chain carries TRBV5-1 and TRBJ2-6; no reliable D call. The CDR3 contains 15 residues. The V end lost 0 bases, the J end lost 0 bases, and 4 bases lay between the germline ends. Germline V CDR1 and CDR2: SGHRS, YFSETQ. CDR3 DNA sequence: TGCGCCAGCAGCTTGGGACACTCTGGGGCCAACGTCCTGACTTTC. This encodes CASSLGHSGANVLTF.